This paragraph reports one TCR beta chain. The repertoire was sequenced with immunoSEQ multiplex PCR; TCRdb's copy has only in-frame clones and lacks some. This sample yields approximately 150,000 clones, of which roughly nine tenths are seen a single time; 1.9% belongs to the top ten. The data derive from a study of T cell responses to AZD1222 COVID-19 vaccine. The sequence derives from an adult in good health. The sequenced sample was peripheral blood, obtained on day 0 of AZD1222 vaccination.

The CDR3 loop reads CASSQDSIGTGVPNTEAFF. As DNA, the CDR3 is TGCGCCAGCAGCCAAGATAGTATCGGGACAGGGGTACCGAACACTGAAGCTTTCTTT. This sequence joins TRBV4-3 and TRBJ1-1, with 10 nucleotides matching TRBD1. With 0 bases clipped from V and 1 base from J, the junction kept 11 bases outside the gene matches. The germline gives CDR1 LGHNA, CDR2 YSLEER. There are 19 residues in the CDR3.